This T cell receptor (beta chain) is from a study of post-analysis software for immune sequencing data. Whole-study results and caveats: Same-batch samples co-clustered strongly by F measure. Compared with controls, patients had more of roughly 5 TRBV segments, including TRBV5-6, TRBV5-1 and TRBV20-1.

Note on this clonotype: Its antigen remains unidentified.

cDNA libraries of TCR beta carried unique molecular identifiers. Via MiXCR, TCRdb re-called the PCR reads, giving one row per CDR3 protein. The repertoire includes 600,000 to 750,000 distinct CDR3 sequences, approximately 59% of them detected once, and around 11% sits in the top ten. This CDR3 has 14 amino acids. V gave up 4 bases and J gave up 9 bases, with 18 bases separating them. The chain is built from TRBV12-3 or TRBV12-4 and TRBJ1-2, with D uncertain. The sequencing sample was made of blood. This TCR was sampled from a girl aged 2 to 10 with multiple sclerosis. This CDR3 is CASSSVQPAGSYTF. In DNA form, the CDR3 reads TGTGCCAGCAGTTCTGTCCAGCCGGCCGGGAGCTACACCTTC.